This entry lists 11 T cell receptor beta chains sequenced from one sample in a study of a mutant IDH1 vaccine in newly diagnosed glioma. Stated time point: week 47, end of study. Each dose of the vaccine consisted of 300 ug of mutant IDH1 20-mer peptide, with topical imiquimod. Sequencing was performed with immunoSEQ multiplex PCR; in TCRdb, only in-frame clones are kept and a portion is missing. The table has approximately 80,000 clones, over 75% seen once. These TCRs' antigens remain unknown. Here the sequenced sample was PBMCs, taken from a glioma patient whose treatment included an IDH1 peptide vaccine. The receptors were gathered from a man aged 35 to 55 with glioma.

DNA for the CDR3: TGTGCCAGCAGTCCAGCGGGAGGCACTTACGAGCAGTACTTC. This codes for CASSPAGGTYEQYF. This chain uses TRBV27 with TRBJ2-7; 9 nucleotides agree with TRBD2. Germline assignment: CDR1 MNHEY and CDR2 SMNVEV (reference sequence). J gave up 4 bases and V 5 bases, and 6 bases lay outside the gene matches. This CDR3 region has 14 residues.

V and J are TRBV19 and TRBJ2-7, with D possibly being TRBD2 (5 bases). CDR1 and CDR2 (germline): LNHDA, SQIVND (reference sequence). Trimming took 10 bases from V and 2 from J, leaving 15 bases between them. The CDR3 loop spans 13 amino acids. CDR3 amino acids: CATATPGTYEQYF. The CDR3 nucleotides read TGTGCCACCGCTACCCCCGGGACCTACGAGCAGTACTTC.

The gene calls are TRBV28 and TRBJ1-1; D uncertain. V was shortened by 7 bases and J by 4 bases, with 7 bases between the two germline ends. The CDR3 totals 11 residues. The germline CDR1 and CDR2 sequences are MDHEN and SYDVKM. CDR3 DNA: TGTGCCAGCATCTGGCGCACTGAAGCTTTCTTT. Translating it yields CASIWRTEAFF.

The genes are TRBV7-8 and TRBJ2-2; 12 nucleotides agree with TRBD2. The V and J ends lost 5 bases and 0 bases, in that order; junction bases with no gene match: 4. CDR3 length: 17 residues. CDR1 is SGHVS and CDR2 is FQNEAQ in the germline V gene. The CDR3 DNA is TGTGCCAGCAGCCCTCTAGCGGGGGGGGCGAACACCGGGGAGCTGTTTTTT. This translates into CASSPLAGGANTGELFF.

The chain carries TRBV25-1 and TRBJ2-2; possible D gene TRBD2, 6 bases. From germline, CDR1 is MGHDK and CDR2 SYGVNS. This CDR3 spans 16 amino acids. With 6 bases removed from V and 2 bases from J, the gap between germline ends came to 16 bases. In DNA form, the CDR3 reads TGTGCCAGCAGCGGGAGCGGAGACCCCAACACCGGGGAGCTGTTTTTT. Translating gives CASSGSGDPNTGELFF.

The CDR3 here is CASSADGRSGNTIYF. The CDR3 region has the DNA TGTGCCAGCAGCGCGGACGGACGCTCTGGAAACACCATATATTTT. The rearrangement uses TRBV7-8 and TRBJ1-3; D unresolved. The germline V gene has CDR1 SGHVS and CDR2 FQNEAQ. The CDR3 has 15 amino acids. Between the trimmed V and J ends, which lost 5 bases and 0 bases, there was a span of 11 bases. Looking up the rest from reference TRBV7-8 and TRBJ1-3 gives the full variable domain: GAGVSQSPRYKVAKRGQDVALRCDPISGHVSLFWYQQALGQGPEFLTYFQNEAQLDKSGLPSDRFFAERPEGSVSTLKIQRTQQEDSAVYLCASSADGRSGNTIYFGEGSWLTVV.

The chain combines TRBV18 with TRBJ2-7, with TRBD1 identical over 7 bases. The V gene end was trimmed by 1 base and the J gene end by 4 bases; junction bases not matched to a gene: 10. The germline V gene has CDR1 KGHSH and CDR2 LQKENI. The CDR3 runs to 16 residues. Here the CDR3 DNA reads TGTGCCAGCTCACCACGAGTAGGGGGCGGACAGTACGAGCAGTACTTC. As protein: CASSPRVGGGQYEQYF.

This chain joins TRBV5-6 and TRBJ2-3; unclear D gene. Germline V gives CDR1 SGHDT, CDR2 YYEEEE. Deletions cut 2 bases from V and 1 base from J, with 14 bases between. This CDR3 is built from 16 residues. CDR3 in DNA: TGTGCCAGCAGCTTTAGTTCCGTTTCTGGCACAGATACGCAGTATTTT. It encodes CASSFSSVSGTDTQYF.

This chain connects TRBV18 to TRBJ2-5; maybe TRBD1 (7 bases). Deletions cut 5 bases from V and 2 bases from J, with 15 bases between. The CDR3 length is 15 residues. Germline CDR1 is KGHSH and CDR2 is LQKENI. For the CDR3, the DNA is TGTGCCAGCTCAGGCCAGGGGGGAACACAAGAGACCCAGTACTTC. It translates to CASSGQGGTQETQYF. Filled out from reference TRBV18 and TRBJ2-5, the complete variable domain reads NAGVMQNPRHLVRRRGQEARLRCSPMKGHSHVYWYRQLPEEGLKFMVYLQKENIIDESGMPKERFSAEFPKEGPSILRIQQVVRGDSAAYFCASSGQGGTQETQYFGPGTRLLVL.

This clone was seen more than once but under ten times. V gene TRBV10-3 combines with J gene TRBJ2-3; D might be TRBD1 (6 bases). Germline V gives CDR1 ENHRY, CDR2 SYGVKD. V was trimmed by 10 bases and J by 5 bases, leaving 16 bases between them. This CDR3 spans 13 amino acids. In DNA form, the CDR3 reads TGTGCCACCTCGACTCAGGGGATAGATACGCAGTATTTT. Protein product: CATSTQGIDTQYF.

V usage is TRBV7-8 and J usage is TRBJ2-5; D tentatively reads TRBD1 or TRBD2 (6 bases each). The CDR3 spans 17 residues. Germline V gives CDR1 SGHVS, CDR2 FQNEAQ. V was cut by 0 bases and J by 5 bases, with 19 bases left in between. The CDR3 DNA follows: TGTGCCAGCAGCTTAGCCCCCCGGACTATTAGGGGGGAGACCCAGTACTTC. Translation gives CASSLAPRTIRGETQYF. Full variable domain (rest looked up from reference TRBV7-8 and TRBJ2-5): GAGVSQSPRYKVAKRGQDVALRCDPISGHVSLFWYQQALGQGPEFLTYFQNEAQLDKSGLPSDRFFAERPEGSVSTLKIQRTQQEDSAVYLCASSLAPRTIRGETQYFGPGTRLLVL.